This T cell receptor beta chain appears in the sequencing data of a study of T cell responses to AZD1222 COVID-19 vaccine. CDR3 size: 15 residues. CDR1 MGHDK and CDR2 SYGVNS come from the germline V gene. Germline trimming cut 3 bases from V and 1 base from J; bases unmatched to any gene: 2. Repertoires were generated with immunoSEQ multiplex PCR, while TCRdb's copy carries only in-frame clones and drops some. The sample lists 95,000 to 150,000 clones, around 87% occurring once. This receptor was taken from an adult who received the AZD1222 COVID-19 vaccine. V usage is TRBV25-1 and J usage is TRBJ2-3, with 9 bases identical to TRBD1. The sequences come from peripheral blood, collected 28 days after the second AZD1222 dose. CDR3 residues: CASSDWTGGTDTQYF. CDR3 in DNA: TGTGCCAGCAGTGACTGGACAGGGGGCACAGATACGCAGTATTTT.